These T cell receptor beta chains were read from a single sample in a study of human T cells and chemical hapten exposure. Each CDR3 protein is one row after TCRdb ran MiXCR on the RACE reads. The table has around 100,000 distinct CDR3 sequences, roughly 11% seen once. The sequencing used whole blood, collected in connection with sensitization to the hapten diphenylcyclopropenone (DPC). Every receptor here comes from a middle-aged woman with alopecia areata. Some clones in this sample may be carry-over from other donors' samples. Both conserved end residues are trimmed from each CDR3. Size values are once, few and many counts, or a class for expanded clones, and some rows have none.

j_call clone_size v_call cdr3_aa
TRBJ1-2 many TRBV11-2 ASSLDPRTGRNYGYT
TRBJ1-1 many TRBV2 ASPRRTNEAF
TRBJ2-5 NA TRBV6-2/TRBV6-3 ASSSTGQQETQY
TRBJ2-3 NA TRBV20-1 SARDSSGRIADTQY
TRBJ2-1 many TRBV5-1 ASSGGLAGSYNEQF
TRBJ2-7 few TRBV3-2 ASSLRDFPSYEQY
TRBJ1-5 many TRBV6-1 ASSAGSGGNQPQH
TRBJ2-3 many TRBV20-1 SALSLLGHTSTDTQY
TRBJ1-6 many TRBV7-6 ASSLGPQGLLH
TRBJ2-7 many TRBV14 ASRGYSYEQY
TRBJ1-5 many TRBV12-3/TRBV12-4 ASSPNQDGPGKPQH
TRBJ2-3 NA TRBV6-6 ASSWPTSGSTDTQY
TRBJ1-1 many TRBV30 AWSVGTASSQAF
TRBJ2-5 NA TRBV11-1 ASSLMGETQY
TRBJ2-2 many TRBV18 ASSPRQHTGELF
TRBJ2-5 many TRBV11-2 ASSLAQETQY
TRBJ2-4 few TRBV7-9 ASSLSGGKNIQY
TRBJ1-5 NA TRBV5-1 ASSLIPGTSNQPQH
TRBJ1-1 few TRBV12-3/TRBV12-4 ASSSGETMPGTEAF
TRBJ1-5 few TRBV6-2/TRBV6-3 ASSRTTSNQPQH
TRBJ1-1 few TRBV30 AWSVRGQRMYTEAF
TRBJ1-1 NA TRBV20-1 SAGSKGTGAF
TRBJ2-3 many TRBV21-1 ASSKMTVTDTQY
TRBJ1-1 NA TRBV6-2/TRBV6-3 ASSTGGLDTEAF
TRBJ2-4 few TRBV3-1 ASSQGPGGAPRPKNIQY
TRBJ2-7 NA TRBV12-3/TRBV12-4 ASGYRQGANEQY
TRBJ1-6 few TRBV28 ASSLKWGGSYNSPLH
TRBJ2-1 medium-sized TRBV6-4 ASSEGTNNEQF
TRBJ1-5 few TRBV10-3 ATGDSSNQPQH
TRBJ1-1 many TRBV12-3/TRBV12-4 ASWDRGYTEAF
TRBJ2-3 few TRBV28 ASSLGAEGTDTQY
TRBJ2-1 NA TRBV6-6 ASSYSVSGGTYNEQF
TRBJ1-1 many TRBV18 ASSPSSQSGAEAF
TRBJ1-5 many TRBV7-9 ASSSGDHNQPQH
TRBJ1-6 many TRBV18 ASSPLTGGNSPLH
TRBJ2-1 few TRBV29-1 SVPSGGAFGEQF
TRBJ1-1 many TRBV6-2/TRBV6-3 ASILDGNTEAF
TRBJ1-6 few TRBV19 ASSMGQYPSYNSPLH
TRBJ1-6 few TRBV30 AWKRQTAPLH
TRBJ2-7 many TRBV19 ASRRLAGLYEQY
TRBJ1-2 NA TRBV3-1 ASSQQDRNYGYT
TRBJ2-7 NA TRBV3-1 ASSQAADYEQY